Presented here are 14 T cell receptor beta chains from one specimen sequenced in a study of cytomegalovirus exposure and HLA in healthy donors. This table comes from immunoSEQ multiplex PCR, and its TCRdb copy is limited to in-frame clones, with some not included. The top ten hold about 1% of the sample, which has 200,000 or so clones, around nine tenths seen once. The source material was PBMCs. These receptors were obtained from a woman aged 18 to 35 in good health and CMV-seronegative.

This chain connects TRBV12-5 to TRBJ2-7; D is undetermined. This CDR3 contains 11 residues. CDR1 LGHNT and CDR2 FRNRAP come from the germline V gene. Trimming pared 7 bases from V and 3 bases from J, leaving 7 bases between. CDR3: CASERFYEQYF. The CDR3 DNA is TGTGCTAGTGAACGGTTCTACGAGCAGTACTTC. Together with reference TRBV12-5 and TRBJ2-7, the CDR3 gives the full variable domain: DARVTQTPRHKVTEMGQEVTMRCQPILGHNTVFWYRQTMMQGLELLAYFRNRAPLDDSGMPKDRFSAEMPDATLATLKIQPSEPRDSAVYFCASERFYEQYFGPGTRLTVT.

This chain links TRBV30 with TRBJ2-4; no reliable D call. The CDR3 is made up of 13 amino acids. The germline V gene has CDR1 GTSNPN and CDR2 SVGIG (reference sequence). V lost 7 bases to trimming and J lost 6 bases, with 16 bases between them. In nucleotides, the CDR3 is TGTGCCTTGTCATTTGATATCGGAAACATTCAGTACTTC. Amino acid sequence: CALSFDIGNIQYF.

This rearrangement joins TRBV11-2 to TRBJ2-5; TRBD2 might be the D (6 bases). This CDR3 contains 14 residues. With 5 bases removed from V and 1 base from J, the gap between germline ends came to 11 bases. Germline CDR1 is SGHAT and CDR2 is FQNNGV. As DNA, the CDR3 is TGTGCCAGCAGCCGGGACTTACCCCAAGAGACCCAGTACTTC. This translates into CASSRDLPQETQYF.

The rearrangement joins TRBV11-2 to TRBJ2-7, with 11 bases lining up with TRBD2. Germline CDR1 and CDR2: SGHAT and FQNNGV. This CDR3 is 18 amino acids long. Trimming took 3 bases from V and 0 from J; bases not matched to a gene: 10. CDR3 region: CASSFKLAGVPDSYEQYF. DNA of the CDR3: TGTGCCAGCAGCTTTAAACTAGCGGGAGTCCCTGACTCCTACGAGCAGTACTTC.

The chain carries TRBV2 and TRBJ2-7; 14 bases match TRBD2. V trimming: 7 bases; J trimming: 0 bases; junction bases outside the gene matches: 2. Per germline, CDR1 SNHLY and CDR2 FYNNEI. The CDR3 is made up of 15 amino acids. CDR3 sequence: CASTGTSGSSYEQYF. In nucleotides, the CDR3 is TGTGCCAGCACCGGGACTAGCGGGAGCTCCTACGAGCAGTACTTC.

The CDR3 bases are TGTGCCAGCAGCCCTCACGGCGGGGTGGGGGAGACCCAGTACTTC. Amino acid sequence: CASSPHGGVGETQYF. The J gene is TRBJ2-5, the V gene TRBV7-2, with D possibly being TRBD2 (6 bases). CDR1 and CDR2 (germline): SGHTA, FQGNSA. Trimming stripped 5 bases from V and 5 bases from J, with 18 bases between. This CDR3 comprises 15 residues.

The chain couples TRBV10-1 to TRBJ2-2, with 7 bases fitting TRBD1. The V gene's germline CDR1 is WNHNN and CDR2 SYGVQD (reference sequence). The CDR3 extends over 15 amino acids. The trim removed 4 bases at V and 7 bases at J, leaving 9 bases unmatched. For the CDR3, the DNA is TGCGCCAGCAGTGCAGATAAGGGGGCTGGCGGGGAGCTGTTTTTT. Protein sequence: CASSADKGAGGELFF.

The CDR3 DNA reads as TGCGCCAGCAGCCGTGTTCTAGCGGGAGGCGGCAATGAGCAGTTCTTC. It yields the protein CASSRVLAGGGNEQFF. The chain links TRBV5-1 to TRBJ2-1; 11 bases agree with TRBD2. V was clipped by 4 bases and J by 6 bases; unmatched bases: 9. Per the germline V gene, CDR1 is SGHRS and CDR2 is YFSETQ. The length of the CDR3 is 16 residues.

This rearrangement joins TRBV27 to TRBJ2-3; the match to TRBD2 covers 11 bases. The germline gives CDR1 MNHEY, CDR2 SMNVEV (reference sequence). The CDR3 sequence is 15 residues long. Trimming cost V 3 bases and J 5 bases; bases outside gene matches: 4. The CDR3 region has the DNA TGTGCCAGCAGTTTTAGCGGGAGGGAGGTAGATACGCAGTATTTT. Its protein product is CASSFSGREVDTQYF.

This chain connects TRBV2 to TRBJ1-5, with D tentatively TRBD1 (6 bases). From germline, CDR1 is SNHLY and CDR2 FYNNEI. Trimming pared 6 bases from V and 2 bases from J, leaving 17 bases between. This CDR3 is 16 amino acids long. The CDR3 nucleotides are TGTGCCAGCAGGGAAATGGGGGCGCGGGGCAATCAGCCCCAGCATTTT. Its translation: CASREMGARGNQPQHF.

The chain employs TRBV15 and TRBJ2-2; 7 positions match TRBD1. Germline V lookup: CDR1 LNHNV, CDR2 YYDKDF (reference sequence). The CDR3 contains 17 residues. V dropped 3 bases and J dropped 5; count of bases not matched to a gene: 12. This CDR3 reads CATSRPKQGVGTGELFF. CDR3 sequence (DNA): TGTGCCACCAGCAGGCCCAAGCAGGGGGTAGGGACCGGGGAGCTGTTTTTT.

This clone was observed once. This rearrangement joins TRBV6-5 to TRBJ1-5; 7 positions agree with TRBD1. J was trimmed by 0 bases and V by 7 bases; bases with no gene match: 6. CDR1 is MNHEY, CDR2 SVGAGI, per germline. This CDR3 has 15 amino acids. As DNA, the CDR3 is TGTGCCAGCAACTCCGGGACAGCTAGCAATCAGCCCCAGCATTTT. It yields the protein CASNSGTASNQPQHF.

The V and J genes are TRBV7-8 and TRBJ1-5; 7 bases are shared with TRBD1. The CDR3 sequence is 15 residues long. CDR1 SGHVS and CDR2 FQNEAQ come from the germline V gene. V dropped 3 bases and J dropped 0; count of bases not matched to a gene: 2. This chain's CDR3 is CASSLGQNSNQPQHF. Written as DNA, the CDR3 is TGTGCCAGCAGCTTGGGACAGAATAGCAATCAGCCCCAGCATTTT.

The chain combines TRBV30 with TRBJ1-1; D is possibly TRBD1 (6 bases). Trimming removed 2 bases from V and 1 base from J, with 26 bases in between. This CDR3 contains 19 residues. Per germline, CDR1 GTSNPN and CDR2 SVGIG (reference sequence). CDR3 sequence reads: CAWSPQPTGSSIWNTEAFF. DNA of the CDR3: TGTGCCTGGAGTCCCCAGCCGACAGGAAGTTCGATCTGGAACACTGAAGCTTTCTTT.